This T cell receptor (beta chain) was observed in a study of T-cell reconstitution after alpha-beta-depleted transplantation in children. Overall study results and limits: Reported findings indicate that, about two months after transplant, alpha-beta T cells came from several hundred expanded clones, which were derived from non-depleted graft cells. Where some patients showed high TCRbeta diversity at day 60, it came from recipient T cells and thymic progenitors that had survived. By one year post-transplant, T-cell counts and diversity largely arose from T cells that were newly produced.

Preparation of the TCRbeta library involved a method that used unique molecular identifiers. TCRdb reprocessed the PCR reads via MiXCR and lists one record per CDR3 protein. The sample carries a few hundred thousand distinct CDR3 sequences, 15% to 20% recorded once. Per the germline V gene, CDR1 is MGHRA and CDR2 is YSYEKL. V was clipped by 7 bases and J by 10 bases; unmatched bases: 13. This CDR3 is built from 15 residues. A remark on this clonotype: No antigen is known for it.

Material: PBMCs, mostly from graft donor cells, obtained 360 days after TCRalphabeta/CD19-depleted stem cell transplant. The chain couples TRBV4-1 to TRBJ1-6; 7 bases are a match to TRBD1. This receptor was obtained from a boy younger than two who had a stem cell transplant for Wiskott-Aldrich syndrome, so the T cells may come from the graft donor. The CDR3 reads CASNPRTGFASPLHF. The CDR3 nucleotides are TGCGCCAGCAACCCTAGGACAGGCTTCGCCTCACCCCTCCACTTT.